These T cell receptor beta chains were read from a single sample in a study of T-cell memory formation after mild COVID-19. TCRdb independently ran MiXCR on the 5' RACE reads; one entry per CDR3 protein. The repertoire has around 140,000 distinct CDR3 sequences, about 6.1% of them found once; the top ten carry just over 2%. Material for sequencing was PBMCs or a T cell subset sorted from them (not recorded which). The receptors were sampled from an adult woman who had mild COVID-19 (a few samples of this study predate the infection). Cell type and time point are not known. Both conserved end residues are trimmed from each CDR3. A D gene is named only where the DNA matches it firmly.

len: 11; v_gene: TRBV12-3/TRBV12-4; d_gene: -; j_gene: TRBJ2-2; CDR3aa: ASRFLNTGELF
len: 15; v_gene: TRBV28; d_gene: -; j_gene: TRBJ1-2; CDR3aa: ASSSLLRDTEVRGYT
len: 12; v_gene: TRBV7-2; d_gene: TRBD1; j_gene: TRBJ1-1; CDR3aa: ASRPTGPGTEAF
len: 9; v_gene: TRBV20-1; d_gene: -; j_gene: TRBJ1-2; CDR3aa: SASTPADYT
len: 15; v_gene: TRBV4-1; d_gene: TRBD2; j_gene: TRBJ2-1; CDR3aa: ASSQGLAGPQNNEQF
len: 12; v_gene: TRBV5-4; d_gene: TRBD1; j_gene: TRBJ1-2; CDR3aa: ASSLEGAALSYT
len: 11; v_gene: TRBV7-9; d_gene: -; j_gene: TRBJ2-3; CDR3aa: ATREPGTDTQY
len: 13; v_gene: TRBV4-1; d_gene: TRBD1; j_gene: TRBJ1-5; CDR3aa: ASSPTRTGGQPQH
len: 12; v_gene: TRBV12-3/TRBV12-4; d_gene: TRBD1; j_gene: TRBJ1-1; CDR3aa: ASRMTGIGTEAF
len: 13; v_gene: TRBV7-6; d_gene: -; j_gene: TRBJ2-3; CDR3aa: ASSPWAGNTDTQY
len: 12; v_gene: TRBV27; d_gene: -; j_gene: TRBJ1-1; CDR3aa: ASSLSGLNTEAF
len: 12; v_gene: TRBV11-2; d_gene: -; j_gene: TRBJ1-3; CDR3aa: ASSLEPSGNTIY
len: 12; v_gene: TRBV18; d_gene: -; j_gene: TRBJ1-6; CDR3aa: ASMTPSGNSPLH
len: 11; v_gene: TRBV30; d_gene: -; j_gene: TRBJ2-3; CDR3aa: AWSPPFGDTQY
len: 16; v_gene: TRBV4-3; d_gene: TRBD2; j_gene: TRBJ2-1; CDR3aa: ASSQDPWGSGRGNEQF
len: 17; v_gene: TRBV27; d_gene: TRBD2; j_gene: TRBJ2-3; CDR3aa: ASSPLRTSGRLSTDTQY
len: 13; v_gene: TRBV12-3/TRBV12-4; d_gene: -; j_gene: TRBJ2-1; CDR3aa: ASSLGGLINNEQF
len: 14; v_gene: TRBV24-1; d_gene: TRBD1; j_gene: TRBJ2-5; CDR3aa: ATSEPGTGVQETQY
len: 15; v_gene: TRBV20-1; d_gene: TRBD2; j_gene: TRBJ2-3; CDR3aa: SANWLAGISRSDTQY
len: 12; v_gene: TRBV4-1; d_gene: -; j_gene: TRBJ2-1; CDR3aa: ASSQGPLANEQF
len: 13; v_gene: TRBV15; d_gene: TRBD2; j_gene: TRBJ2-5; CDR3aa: ATKKLAISQETQY
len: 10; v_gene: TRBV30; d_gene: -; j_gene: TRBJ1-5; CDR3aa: AWTDGQRPQH